This record covers a single T cell receptor (beta chain). The authors built TCR beta libraries using iRepertoire HTBI primers and Arm-PCR of CDR3 regions. In the source study's methods: Identification of gene segments yielded some 61 TRBV and 14 to 15 TRBJ across samples. Using its own MiXCR run on the multiplex PCR reads, TCRdb lists one record per CDR3 protein. What appears here as the V and J calls and clone size reflects TCRdb's work, not the paper's. The sample gives roughly 610,000 distinct CDR3 sequences, about 15% of which show up once; under 20% is in the top ten. These data are taken from a study of regulatory T cells in long-lasting Graves disease. For the study at large: Newly diagnosed Graves' patients had under 3 months of antithyroid drugs.

Deletions cut 1 base from V and 7 bases from J, with 14 bases between. Germline CDR1 SGHTA, CDR2 FQGNSA. The CDR3 has 15 residues. Time point indicated: newly diagnosed GD, antithyroid drugs for less than 3 months. PBMCs provided the RNA from which the TCR library was made. The sample was also linked to a second study, of T cells in Graves' hyperthyroidism and ophthalmopathy.

The TCR sequence derives from a woman aged 25 to 39 with Graves disease. The specimen was peripheral blood mononuclear cells (PBMCs), collected at new diagnosis, from a patient treated with antithyroid drugs. The chain joins TRBV7-2 to TRBJ1-5; D gene ambiguous. CDR3 loop: CASSLEVGRKQPQHF. The CDR3 nucleotides read TGTGCCAGCAGCTTAGAAGTAGGACGAAAACAGCCCCAGCATTTT.